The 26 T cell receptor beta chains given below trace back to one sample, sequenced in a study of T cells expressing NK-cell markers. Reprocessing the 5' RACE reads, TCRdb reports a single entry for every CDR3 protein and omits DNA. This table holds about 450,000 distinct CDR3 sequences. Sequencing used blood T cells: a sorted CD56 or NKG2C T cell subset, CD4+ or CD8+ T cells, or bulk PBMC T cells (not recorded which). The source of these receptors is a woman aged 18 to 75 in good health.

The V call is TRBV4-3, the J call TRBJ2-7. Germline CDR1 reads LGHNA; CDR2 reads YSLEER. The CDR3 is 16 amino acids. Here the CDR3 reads CASSQDPGGISYEQYF.

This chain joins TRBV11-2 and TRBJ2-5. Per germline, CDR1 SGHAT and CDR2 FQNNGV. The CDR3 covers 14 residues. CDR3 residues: CASSLSVDEETQYF.

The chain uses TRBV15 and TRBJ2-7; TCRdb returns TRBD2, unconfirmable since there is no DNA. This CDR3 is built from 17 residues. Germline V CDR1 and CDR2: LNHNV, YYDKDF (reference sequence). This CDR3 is CATSRELAGYGAYEQYF.

CDR3 in amino acids: CASSGIKRGSYNEQFF. J is TRBJ2-1 and V is TRBV9. The CDR3 has 16 amino acids. The germline CDR1 and CDR2 sequences are SGDLS and YYNGEE.

This CDR3 is CASEAVQGRSNYGYTF. The gene calls are TRBV6-1 and TRBJ1-2; lacking DNA, the TRBD1 call made by TCRdb goes unchecked. The CDR3 extends over 16 amino acids. Germline-derived CDR1 and CDR2 are MNHNS and SASEGT.

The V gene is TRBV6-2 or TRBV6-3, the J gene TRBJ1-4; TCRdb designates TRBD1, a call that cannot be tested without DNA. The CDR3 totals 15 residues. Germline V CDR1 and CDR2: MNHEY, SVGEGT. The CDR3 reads CASRTPGTDNEKLFF.

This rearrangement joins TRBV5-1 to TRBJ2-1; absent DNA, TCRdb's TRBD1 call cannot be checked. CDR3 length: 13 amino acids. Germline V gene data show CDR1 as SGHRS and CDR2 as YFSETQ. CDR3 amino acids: CASSYGPGREQFF.

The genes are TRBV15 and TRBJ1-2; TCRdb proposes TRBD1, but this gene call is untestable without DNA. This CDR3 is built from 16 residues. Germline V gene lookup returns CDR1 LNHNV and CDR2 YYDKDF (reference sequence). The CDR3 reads CATSRDKRAGIYGYTF.

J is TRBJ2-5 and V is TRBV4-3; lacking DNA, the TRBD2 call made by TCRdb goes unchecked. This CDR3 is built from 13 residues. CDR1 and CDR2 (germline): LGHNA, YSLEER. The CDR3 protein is CASALQGGETQYF.

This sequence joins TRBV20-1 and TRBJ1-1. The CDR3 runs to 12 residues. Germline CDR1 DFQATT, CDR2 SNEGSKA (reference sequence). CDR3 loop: CSASSQNTEAFF.

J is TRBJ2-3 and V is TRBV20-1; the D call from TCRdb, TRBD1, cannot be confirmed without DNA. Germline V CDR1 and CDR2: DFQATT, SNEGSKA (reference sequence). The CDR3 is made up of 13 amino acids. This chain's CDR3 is CRGIRGSTDTQYF.

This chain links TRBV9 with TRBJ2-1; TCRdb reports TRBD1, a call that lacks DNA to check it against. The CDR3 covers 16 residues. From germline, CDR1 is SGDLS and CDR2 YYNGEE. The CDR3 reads CASSVESQGAFYEQFF.

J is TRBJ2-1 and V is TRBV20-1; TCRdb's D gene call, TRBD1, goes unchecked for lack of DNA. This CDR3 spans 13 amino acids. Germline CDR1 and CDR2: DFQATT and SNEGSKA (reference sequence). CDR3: CSQTGTSYNEQFF.

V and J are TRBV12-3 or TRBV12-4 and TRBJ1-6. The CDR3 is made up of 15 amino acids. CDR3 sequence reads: CASSLREFHNSPLHF.

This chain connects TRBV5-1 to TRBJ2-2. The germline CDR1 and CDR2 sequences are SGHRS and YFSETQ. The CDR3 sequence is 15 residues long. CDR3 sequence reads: CASSPNLGVTGELFF.

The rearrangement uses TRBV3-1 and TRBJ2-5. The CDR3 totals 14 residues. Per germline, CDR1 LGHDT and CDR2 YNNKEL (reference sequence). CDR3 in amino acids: CASSQRGHQETQYF.

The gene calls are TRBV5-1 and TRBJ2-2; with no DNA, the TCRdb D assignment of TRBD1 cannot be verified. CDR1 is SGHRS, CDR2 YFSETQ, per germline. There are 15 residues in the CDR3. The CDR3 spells CASSPSPVGTGELFF.

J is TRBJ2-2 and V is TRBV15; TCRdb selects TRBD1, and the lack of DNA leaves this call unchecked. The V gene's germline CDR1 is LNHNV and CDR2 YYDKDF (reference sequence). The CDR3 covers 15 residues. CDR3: CATSRARGNTGELFF.

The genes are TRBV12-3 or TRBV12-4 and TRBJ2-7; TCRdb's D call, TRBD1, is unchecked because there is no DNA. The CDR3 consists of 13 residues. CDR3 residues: CASSRGASYEQYF.

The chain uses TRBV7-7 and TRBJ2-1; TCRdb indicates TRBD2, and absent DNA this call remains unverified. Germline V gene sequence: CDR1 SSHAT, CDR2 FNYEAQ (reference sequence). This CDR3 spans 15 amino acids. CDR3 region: CASRPLAGGRNEQFF.

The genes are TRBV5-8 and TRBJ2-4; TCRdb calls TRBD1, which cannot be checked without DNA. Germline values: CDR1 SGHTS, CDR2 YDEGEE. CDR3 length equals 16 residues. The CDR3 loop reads CASSNRDRLAKNIQYF.

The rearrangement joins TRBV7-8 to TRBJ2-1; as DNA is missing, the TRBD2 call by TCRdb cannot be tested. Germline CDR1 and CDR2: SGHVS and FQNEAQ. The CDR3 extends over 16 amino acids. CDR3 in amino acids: CASSPRLAYSYNEQFF.

The CDR3: CASSIISSNEQFF. The chain is built from TRBV19 and TRBJ2-1. The CDR3 sequence is 13 residues long. CDR1 and CDR2 (germline): LNHDA, SQIVND (reference sequence).

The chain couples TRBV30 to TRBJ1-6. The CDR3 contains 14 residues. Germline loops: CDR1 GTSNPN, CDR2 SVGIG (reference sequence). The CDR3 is CAWTTGASGSPLHF.

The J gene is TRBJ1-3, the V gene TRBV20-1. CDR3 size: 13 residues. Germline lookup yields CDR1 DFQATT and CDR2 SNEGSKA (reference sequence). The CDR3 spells CSASSGSGNTIYF.

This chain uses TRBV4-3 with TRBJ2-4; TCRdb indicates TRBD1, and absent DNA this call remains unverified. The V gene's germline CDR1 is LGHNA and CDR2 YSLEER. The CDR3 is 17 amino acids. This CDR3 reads CASSQGPGSLGENIQYF.